This TCR beta chain derives from a study of cytomegalovirus exposure and HLA in healthy donors. Clones were read by immunoSEQ multiplex PCR, and TCRdb kept only the in-frame ones, dropping some. The profile shows under 200,000 clones, about 90% of them singletons. Worth noting for this clone: Its antigen remains unknown.

Whole-study results and caveats: The study flagged about 150 TCR beta chains as cytomegalovirus-associated. Subsequent analysis showed first-cohort TCR clusters tending to co-occur in 120 validation repertoires.

The junction had 5 bases not matched to a gene; V was cut back by 0 bases and J by 6 bases. The V gene's germline CDR1 is SNHLY and CDR2 FYNNEI. This CDR3 has 15 residues. The chain uses TRBV2 and TRBJ2-1, with 7 bases identical to TRBD2. The sequence came from a woman in her late teens or twenties in good health and CMV-seropositive. The sequenced material came from PBMCs. The CDR3 region has the DNA TGTGCCAGCAGTGAAGCGCTTTGGACTAGCAATGAGCAGTTCTTC. Amino acid sequence: CASSEALWTSNEQFF.